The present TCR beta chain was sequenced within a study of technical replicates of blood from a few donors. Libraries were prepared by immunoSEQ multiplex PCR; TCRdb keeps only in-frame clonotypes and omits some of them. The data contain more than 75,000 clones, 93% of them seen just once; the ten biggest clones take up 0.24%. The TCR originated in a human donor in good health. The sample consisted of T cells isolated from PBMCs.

The CDR3 sequence: CATSPTDYYGYTF. The DNA of the CDR3 is TGTGCCACCAGCCCCACTGACTACTATGGCTACACCTTC. The chain employs TRBV15 and TRBJ1-2; D unclear. Germline lookup yields CDR1 LNHNV and CDR2 YYDKDF (reference sequence). Trimming left V 5 bases short and J 3 bases short, with 10 bases between. This CDR3 is built from 13 residues.